One and the same sample provided the 24 T cell receptor beta chains below, sequenced in a study of CD8+ T cells in alopecia areata. Cells that came from pooled cutaneous lymph nodes were sorted using CD4, CD8alpha, NKG2D, NKG2ACE and other markers. RNA extraction and reverse transcription yielded cDNA as sequencing template. Generated by immunoSEQ multiplex PCR, the TCRdb table keeps only in-frame clones and is missing some. This sample has roughly 260,000 clones, each found more than once. Sequencing was done on a sample of CD4+ T cells sorted from a lymph node. The receptors come from a C3H/HeJ mouse with alopecia areata. MHC haplotype here: H2-k.

On this clone: Gene names denote mouse genes. The read terminates 3 residues before the CDR3 end, so the remaining end is supplied by the germline J gene. This rearrangement joins TRBV31 to TRBJ1-6, with D possibly matching TRBD1 (5 bases). TRBJ1-6 is sorted into the ORF group, with uncertain function. The V and J ends lost 5 bases and 5 bases respectively, with 10 bases between them. The V gene's germline CDR1 is GKSSPN and CDR2 SITVG. The CDR3 totals 13 residues. The DNA read from the CDR3 is TGTGCCTGGCAGGGACTGGATAATTCGCCC. Translation: CAWQGLDNSP. The entire CDR3 sequence reads CAWQGLDNSPLYF.

Comment on this clone: Gene and germline names: mouse. The read terminates 4 residues before the CDR3 end, so the remaining end is supplied by the germline J gene. Other nucleotide sequences from this sample produce the same CDR3. V gene TRBV1 combines with J gene TRBJ2-2; 7 bases fit TRBD2. This CDR3 spans 14 amino acids. From germline, CDR1 is NSQYPW and CDR2 LRSPGD (reference sequence). CDR3 loop: CTCSADRGGGQLYF. CDR3 bases read: TGCACCTGCAGTGCAGATCGGGGGGGCGGG.

About this clone itself: Mouse gene names apply. From the germline J gene comes the end of the CDR3, since the read stops 4 residues before it. V is TRBV5 and J is TRBJ2-5, with D possibly TRBD2 on 7 matching bases. From germline, CDR1 is LGHNA and CDR2 YNLKQL (reference sequence). The CDR3 loop spans 15 amino acids. This chain's CDR3 is CASSQEGGTPDTQYF. The CDR3 bases that were read are TGTGCCAGCAGCCAAGAGGGGGGGACACCAGAC.

This clone was observed a few times. Gene names are mouse gene names. The CDR3 is cut off 4 residues early in the read; its end comes from the germline J gene. The sample contains more than one DNA sequence encoding this CDR3. The V gene is TRBV1, the J gene TRBJ2-3, with D possibly TRBD2 on 7 matching bases. This CDR3 is built from 15 residues. CDR1 and CDR2 from the germline V gene are NSQYPW and LRSPGD (reference sequence). Trimming shortened V by 0 bases and J by 3 bases, and 10 bases separated the two germline ends. CDR3: CTCSADPGGAETLYF. Partial CDR3 DNA: TGCACCTGCAGTGCAGATCCTGGGGGCGCAGAA.

This clone was detected a few times. Each gene name is a mouse one. Read coverage stops 4 residues before the CDR3 terminus; the germline J gene supplies the remainder. Other DNA sequences in this specimen translate into the identical CDR3. This sequence joins TRBV1 and TRBJ2-1; D ambiguous. The CDR3 is 15 amino acids. CDR1 is NSQYPW, CDR2 LRSPGD, per germline (reference sequence). V lost 1 base and J 0 bases, leaving 7 bases between the germline ends. Incomplete CDR3 DNA: TGCACCTGCAGTGCAGTGGGTTATAACTATGCT. Its protein is CTCSAVGYNYA. The full CDR3 protein is CTCSAVGYNYAEQFF.

Turning to this clone: Gene names refer to mouse genes. The CDR3 end is not reached by the read, which stops 4 residues before it; the germline J gene fills it in. The gene calls are TRBV31 and TRBJ2-1; 9 positions match TRBD1. The CDR3 has 14 residues. Germline loops: CDR1 GKSSPN, CDR2 SITVG. CDR3 protein: CAWSPGTGLAEQFF. The part of the CDR3 DNA that was read is TGTGCCTGGAGTCCCGGGACAGGGCTGGCT.

This clone was counted between two and nine times. Gene labels here are mouse ones. The observed sequence ends 4 residues before the CDR3 terminus, with the missing tail filled in from the germline J gene. The chain carries TRBV13-1 and TRBJ2-2; TRBD2 aligns across 10 bases. With V trimmed by 0 bases and J by 0 bases, 5 bases remained unmatched. There are 18 residues in the CDR3. The germline gives CDR1 NSHNY, CDR2 SYGAGN. The part of the CDR3 DNA that was read is TGTGCCAGCAGTGATGCCCTGGACTGGGGGTCAAACACCGGG. It specifies CASSDALDWGSNTG. The whole CDR3 protein is CASSDALDWGSNTGQLYF.

In regard to this clone: These gene names are mouse names. Read sequence stops 4 residues before the CDR3 end, and the germline J gene provides the missing end. V usage is TRBV19 and J usage is TRBJ2-2; a possible D gene is TRBD1 (5 bases). The CDR3 consists of 15 residues. Trimming stripped 3 bases from V and 4 bases from J, with 13 bases between. The germline V gene has CDR1 FNHDT and CDR2 SITEND (reference sequence). CDR3 DNA (partial): TGTGCCAGCAGTAAGCAGGGTGCAGGCACCGGG. It specifies CASSKQGAGTG. The whole CDR3 is CASSKQGAGTGQLYF.

In its sample, this clone was seen a few times. A much larger clone differs by one base, so this may be a read error. The listed genes are named as in mouse. The missing CDR3 end, 4 residues past where the read stops, is filled in from the germline J gene. Additional DNA sequences in this sample encode the identical CDR3. The chain is built from TRBV13-3 and TRBJ2-2, with D possibly being TRBD2 (6 bases). The CDR3 extends over 13 amino acids. The V gene's germline CDR1 is NNHDY and CDR2 SYVADS. Trimming pared 5 bases from V and 1 base from J, leaving 6 bases between. CDR3 DNA (partial): TGTGCCAGCAGACTGGGAAACACCGGG. Translated, it gives CASRLGNTG. The CDR3 in its entirety is CASRLGNTGQLYF.

Concerning this clone: Germline and genes: mouse. The missing CDR3 end, 4 residues past where the read stops, is filled in from the germline J gene. V usage is TRBV1 and J usage is TRBJ2-1, with D perhaps TRBD1 (6 bases). This CDR3 spans 15 amino acids. CDR1 is NSQYPW, CDR2 LRSPGD, per germline (reference sequence). CDR3 DNA (partial): TGCACCTGCAGTGCAGATCTCGCAGGGGAGGCT. This codes for CTCSADLAGEA. The entire CDR3 reads CTCSADLAGEAEQFF.

This clone was observed a handful of times. A single base separates this from a much larger clone, so it may be a read error. Gene names denote mouse genes. The CDR3 extends 3 residues past the end of the read, so its final part is completed from the germline J gene. This chain connects TRBV19 to TRBJ1-6; D is unresolved. TRBJ1-6 is placed among ORFs of uncertain function. V shed 3 bases and J shed 3 bases, with 4 bases lying between them. The CDR3 consists of 13 residues. CDR1 is FNHDT and CDR2 is SITEND in the germline V gene (reference sequence). CDR3 bases read: TGTGCCAGCAGTAACAACTATAATTCGCCC. Translated: CASSNNYNSP. The CDR3 as a whole reads CASSNNYNSPLYF.

The table lists this clone with many counts. Mouse gene names and germline throughout. The CDR3 end is not reached by the read, which stops 4 residues before it; the germline J gene fills it in. The rearrangement uses TRBV1 and TRBJ2-3; tentative D call: TRBD2 (5 bases). Trimming pared 1 base from V and 0 bases from J, leaving 14 bases between. The CDR3 totals 17 residues. CDR1 and CDR2 from the germline V gene are NSQYPW and LRSPGD (reference sequence). The CDR3 DNA, read in part, is TGCACCTGCAGTGCAGGATCGGGGAGGACTAGTGCAGAA. Amino acid sequence: CTCSAGSGRTSAE. The CDR3 in full is CTCSAGSGRTSAETLYF.

Only a few counts were recorded for this clone. Genes and germline come from the mouse. The sequenced fragment ends 4 residues before the CDR3 boundary, so the rest is inferred from the germline J gene. The chain is built from TRBV19 and TRBJ2-3, with 10 bases matching TRBD1. Germline V CDR1 and CDR2: FNHDT, SITEND (reference sequence). The V segment lost 5 bases and the J segment 1 base; nucleotides outside the gene matches: 4. The length of the CDR3 is 15 residues. The part of the CDR3 DNA that was read is TGTGCCAGCAGAAGGGACAGGGGAGGTGCAGAA. This encodes CASRRDRGGAE. The full CDR3 protein is CASRRDRGGAETLYF. Variable domain in full (rest from reference TRBV19 and TRBJ2-3): GGIITQTPKFLIGQEGQKLTLKCQQNFNHDTMYWYRQDSGKGLRLIYYSITENDLQKGDLSEGYDASREKKSSFSLTVTSAQKNEMAVFLCASRRDRGGAETLYFGSGTRLTVL.

Points on this clone: The listed genes are named as in mouse. With the read ending 3 residues before the CDR3 end, the germline J gene is used to fill in that end. The chain has TRBV13-3 and TRBJ1-6; TRBD1 matches 7 bases. TRBJ1-6 is an ORF; its function is uncertain. Germline CDR1 reads NNHDY; CDR2 reads SYVADS. J lost 2 bases, V lost 6 bases, and 2 bases had no gene match. The length of the CDR3 is 14 residues. The DNA read from the CDR3 is TGTGCCAGCAATCAGGGGGCCTATAATTCGCCC. As protein: CASNQGAYNSP. The full CDR3 reads CASNQGAYNSPLYF.

The sample holds a few counts of this clone. Gene names are mouse gene names. The sequence runs out 4 residues before the end of the CDR3; the remainder is reconstructed from the germline J gene. This chain links TRBV13-2 with TRBJ2-7, with D perhaps matching TRBD1 (5 bases). Germline lookup yields CDR1 NNHNN and CDR2 SYGAGS (reference sequence). CDR3 size: 11 residues. The sequenced part of the CDR3 DNA is TGTGCCAGCGGTGGACAGTAT. Translating it yields CASGGQY. In full, the CDR3 reads CASGGQYEQYF.

This clone showed up just a few times. Gene names are the mouse ones. CDR3 DNA, as far as it was read: TGTGCCAGCAGCCCTCCCGACAGAGCAAACTCC. It specifies CASSPPDRANS. The CDR3 as a whole reads CASSPPDRANSDYTF. The chain is built from TRBV5 and TRBJ1-2; tentatively, D is TRBD1 (5 bases). The observed sequence ends 4 residues before the CDR3 terminus, with the missing tail filled in from the germline J gene. This CDR3 has 15 residues. V lost 4 bases and J lost 0, with 12 bases in between. The germline V gene encodes CDR1 LGHNA and CDR2 YNLKQL (reference sequence).

Regarding this clone: The germline and genes are mouse ones. The sequence runs out 4 residues before the end of the CDR3; the remainder is reconstructed from the germline J gene. Other nucleotide sequences from this sample produce the same CDR3. The chain joins TRBV13-2 to TRBJ2-5; 9 bases fit TRBD2. This CDR3 has 15 residues. Germline V gene data show CDR1 as NNHNN and CDR2 as SYGAGS (reference sequence). Losses at the gene ends were 1 base for V and 1 base for J; bases not matched to a gene: 1. The DNA read from the CDR3 is TGTGCCAGCGGTGATCCTGGGGGGGACCAAGAC. Amino acids: CASGDPGGDQD. The entire CDR3 is CASGDPGGDQDTQYF.

This clone turned up a few times. Here the gene names and germline are mouse. The missing CDR3 end, 4 residues past where the read stops, is filled in from the germline J gene. This sequence joins TRBV31 and TRBJ1-2; 8 bases are shared with TRBD1. Trimming took 3 bases from V and 0 from J; bases not matched to a gene: 3. CDR1 is GKSSPN, CDR2 SITVG, per germline. The CDR3 spans 14 residues. CDR3 protein: CAWSRTGTNSDYTF. The covered CDR3 bases are TGTGCCTGGAGCCGGACAGGGACAAACTCC.

This clone was counted between two and nine times. Any gene name here is a mouse gene name. The read ends 4 residues early relative to the CDR3; the germline J gene fills the gap. V usage is TRBV13-1 and J usage is TRBJ1-2, with a possible D match to TRBD1 (5 bases). V lost 3 bases and J 1 base, leaving 10 bases between the germline ends. This CDR3 contains 14 residues. The germline V gene encodes CDR1 NSHNY and CDR2 SYGAGN. CDR3 region: CASSVPGGNSDYTF. CDR3 bases read: TGTGCCAGCAGTGTCCCGGGGGGAAACTCC.

This clone was seen only a few times. Gene names are mouse gene names. The read halts 4 residues ahead of the CDR3 end, with the missing end drawn from the germline J gene. Other DNA variants within this sample encode the same CDR3. V is TRBV5 and J is TRBJ2-1; no reliable D call. The CDR3 has 14 amino acids. V dropped 0 bases and J dropped 1 base, with 4 bases sitting between them. The germline V gene has CDR1 LGHNA and CDR2 YNLKQL (reference sequence). CDR3 loop: CASSQDSNYAEQFF. The part of the CDR3 DNA that was read is TGTGCCAGCAGCCAAGACAGCAACTATGCT.

This clone was seen a few times. Gene names and germline refer to mouse. The read ends 4 residues early relative to the CDR3; the germline J gene fills the gap. The chain recombines TRBV5 with TRBJ2-2, with TRBD2 matching over 14 bases. The CDR3 contains 20 residues. Germline V gene lookup returns CDR1 LGHNA and CDR2 YNLKQL (reference sequence). Trimming removed 0 bases from V and 2 bases from J; junction bases left unmatched: 8. This chain's CDR3 is CASSQEPGLGGRANTGQLYF. The sequenced CDR3 bases are TGTGCCAGCAGCCAAGAACCGGGACTGGGGGGGCGCGCGAACACCGGG.

Concerning this clone itself: Genes here carry mouse names. Sequencing ends 4 residues short of the CDR3 end; the germline J gene provides the rest. The V gene is TRBV19, the J gene TRBJ1-1; D unclear. Germline V gene lookup returns CDR1 FNHDT and CDR2 SITEND (reference sequence). The CDR3 covers 11 residues. The CDR3 DNA, read in part, is TGTGCCAGCAGTCACAGCTCA. Amino acids: CASSHSS. The CDR3, in full, reads CASSHSSEVFF.

Only a few counts were recorded for this clone. Gene names and germline refer to mouse. The sequence runs out 4 residues before the end of the CDR3; the remainder is reconstructed from the germline J gene. This chain links TRBV13-3 with TRBJ2-1; TRBD1 might be the D (6 bases). V dropped 5 bases and J dropped 3 bases, with 12 bases sitting between them. The CDR3 has 14 amino acids. In germline, CDR1 is NNHDY, CDR2 SYVADS. Incomplete CDR3 DNA: TGTGCCAGCAGGGAACAGGGAACCTATGCT. Translating it yields CASREQGTYA. The full CDR3 reads CASREQGTYAEQFF.

This clone was counted a few times. The germline and genes are mouse ones. The read is 4 residues too short to cover the CDR3 end, so that end is filled in from the germline J gene. The chain has TRBV19 and TRBJ2-2; D may be TRBD1 (6 bases). The CDR3 has 14 amino acids. The V and J ends lost 5 bases and 6 bases respectively, with 14 bases between them. The germline gives CDR1 FNHDT, CDR2 SITEND (reference sequence). The CDR3 DNA, read in part, is TGTGCCAGCAGCCGGACAGTAAGGGCCGGG. This gives the protein CASSRTVRAG. The full CDR3 reads CASSRTVRAGQLYF. Looking up the rest from reference TRBV19 and TRBJ2-2 gives the full variable domain: GGIITQTPKFLIGQEGQKLTLKCQQNFNHDTMYWYRQDSGKGLRLIYYSITENDLQKGDLSEGYDASREKKSSFSLTVTSAQKNEMAVFLCASSRTVRAGQLYFGEGSKLTVL.